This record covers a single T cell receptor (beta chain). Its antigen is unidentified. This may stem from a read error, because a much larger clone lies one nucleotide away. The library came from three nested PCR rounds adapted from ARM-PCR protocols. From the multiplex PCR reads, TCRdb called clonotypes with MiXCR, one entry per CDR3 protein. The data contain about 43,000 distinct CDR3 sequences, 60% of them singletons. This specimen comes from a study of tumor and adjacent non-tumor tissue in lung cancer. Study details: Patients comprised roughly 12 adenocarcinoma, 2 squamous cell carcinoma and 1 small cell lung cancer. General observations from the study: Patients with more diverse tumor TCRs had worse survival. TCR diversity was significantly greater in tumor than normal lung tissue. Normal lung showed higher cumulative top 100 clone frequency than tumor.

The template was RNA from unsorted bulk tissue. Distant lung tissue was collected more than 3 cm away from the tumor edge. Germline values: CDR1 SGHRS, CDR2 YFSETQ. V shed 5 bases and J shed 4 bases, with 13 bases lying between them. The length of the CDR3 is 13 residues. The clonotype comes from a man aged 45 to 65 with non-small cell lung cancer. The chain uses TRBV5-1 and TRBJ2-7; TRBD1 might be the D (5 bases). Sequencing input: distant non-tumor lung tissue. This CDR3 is CASSPGLGYEQYF. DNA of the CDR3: TGCGCCAGCAGTCCAGGGTTAGGTTACGAGCAGTACTTC. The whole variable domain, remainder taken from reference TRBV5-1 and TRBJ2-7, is KAGVTQTPRYLIKTRGQQVTLSCSPISGHRSVSWYQQTPGQGLQFLFEYFSETQRNKGNFPGRFSGRQFSNSRSEMNVSTLELGDSALYLCASSPGLGYEQYFGPGTRLTVT.